Listed here are 21 T cell receptor beta chains from one sample, sequenced in a study of cytotoxic CD8 clonotypes in ibrutinib-treated CLL. Libraries were prepared by immunoSEQ multiplex PCR; TCRdb keeps only in-frame clonotypes and omits some of them. The repertoire holds roughly 70,000 clones, approximately 80% seen once, with 7.5% to 8% in the top ten. The specimen comprised PBMCs, sampled at disease progression, from a patient treated with ibrutinib. The receptor set was obtained from a human donor with chronic lymphocytic leukemia.

This clone has just a few counts. The chain has TRBV5-1 and TRBJ2-7; TRBD2 matches at 7 bases. After removal of 5 bases from V and 4 bases from J, the junction contained 9 bases not matched to a gene. From germline, CDR1 is SGHRS and CDR2 YFSETQ. The CDR3 is 14 amino acids. The CDR3 region is CASRGGGVGYEQYF. In DNA, the CDR3 is TGCGCCAGCAGAGGCGGGGGTGTCGGGTACGAGCAGTACTTC.

The chain has TRBV6-5 and TRBJ2-2, with D hard to call. Looked up from germline, CDR1 is MNHEY and CDR2 is SVGAGI. The V gene lost 7 bases and the J gene lost 2 bases, with 8 bases spanning the gap. CDR3 size: 13 residues. CDR3 coding DNA: TGTGCCAGCACCCAAGTTAACACCGGGGAGCTGTTTTTT. Residues: CASTQVNTGELFF.

This clone was found a few times. The rearrangement links TRBV28 to TRBJ1-5, with D hard to call. CDR3 length: 13 residues. Per the germline V gene, CDR1 is MDHEN and CDR2 is SYDVKM. Trimming took off 5 bases at V and 0 bases at J, with 5 bases between the two ends. The CDR3 loop reads CASSVHSNQPQHF. As DNA, the CDR3 is TGTGCCAGCAGTGTTCATAGCAATCAGCCCCAGCATTTT.

V usage is TRBV10-1 and J usage is TRBJ2-2; D remains ambiguous. Germline V gene data show CDR1 as WNHNN and CDR2 as SYGVQD (reference sequence). The CDR3 runs 14 residues. Trimming shortened V by 5 bases and J by 2 bases, and 9 bases separated the two germline ends. The CDR3 coding sequence is TGCGCCAGCAGTAAAACCAGAAACACCGGGGAGCTGTTTTTT. It translates to CASSKTRNTGELFF.

The chain joins TRBV28 to TRBJ1-2; 8 nucleotides agree with TRBD1. From germline, CDR1 is MDHEN and CDR2 SYDVKM. V gave up 4 bases and J gave up 1 base; unmatched junction bases: 5. The CDR3 extends over 15 amino acids. The CDR3 nucleotides read TGTGCCAGCAGTTCCGGACAGGGCTATAACTATGGCTACACCTTC. It is translated as CASSSGQGYNYGYTF.

The chain couples TRBV7-9 to TRBJ1-2; D is possibly TRBD1 (6 bases). Trimming cost V 6 bases and J 8 bases, with 19 bases left between them. This CDR3 contains 14 residues. The germline V gene encodes CDR1 SEHNR and CDR2 FQNEAQ (reference sequence). As DNA, the CDR3 is TGTGCCAGCAGTTCCGGACAGTGGGTATCGGGCTACACCTTC. The encoded protein is CASSSGQWVSGYTF.

V gene TRBV19 combines with J gene TRBJ2-3, with 14 positions matching TRBD2. After removal of 5 bases from V and 2 bases from J, the junction contained 3 bases not matched to a gene. This CDR3 has 16 residues. Germline lookup yields CDR1 LNHDA and CDR2 SQIVND (reference sequence). The DNA of the CDR3 is TGTGCCAGTAGTGCGACTAGCGGGGGGGTCACAGATACGCAGTATTTT. Amino acids: CASSATSGGVTDTQYF.

The J gene is TRBJ2-3, the V gene TRBV5-4, with 8 nucleotides matching TRBD1. V dropped 3 bases and J dropped 2; count of bases not matched to a gene: 14. The CDR3 is 18 residues long. CDR1 and CDR2 from the germline V gene are SGHNT and YYREEE (reference sequence). This CDR3 reads CASSSSSGTGIDTDTQYF. The CDR3 DNA follows: TGTGCCAGCAGCTCCTCGTCCGGGACAGGAATCGACACAGATACGCAGTATTTT.

This sequence joins TRBV2 and TRBJ2-1, with D unresolved. Germline CDR1 reads SNHLY; CDR2 reads FYNNEI. The CDR3 extends over 16 amino acids. Trimming took 4 bases from V and 3 from J, leaving 16 bases between them. Here the CDR3 DNA reads TGTGCCAGCAGTGGAATTGGCAGGAACCTCTACAATGAGCAGTTCTTC. This sequence encodes CASSGIGRNLYNEQFF.

The V and J genes are TRBV7-8 and TRBJ2-3; D is perhaps TRBD1 or TRBD2 (5 bases each). V was clipped by 2 bases and J by 3 bases, with 12 bases between them. Germline V CDR1 and CDR2: SGHVS, FQNEAQ. The CDR3 has 15 residues. This CDR3 is CASSLLGPHTDTQYF. The CDR3 DNA is TGTGCCAGCAGCTTACTGGGACCGCATACAGATACGCAGTATTTT.

The chain uses TRBV7-8 and TRBJ2-5, with D perhaps TRBD1 or TRBD2 (6 bases each). This CDR3 contains 14 residues. Trimming pared 5 bases from V and 5 bases from J, leaving 15 bases between. CDR1 is SGHVS and CDR2 is FQNEAQ in the germline V gene. The CDR3 region is CASSLSGGLETQYF. As DNA, the CDR3 is TGTGCCAGCAGCCTATCTGGGGGGCTTGAGACCCAGTACTTC.

This clone was recorded a few times. The chain recombines TRBV19 with TRBJ1-5, with D possibly TRBD1 on 5 matching bases. V lost 7 bases and J lost 5, with 15 bases in between. This CDR3 region has 14 residues. CDR1 and CDR2 from the germline V gene are LNHDA and SQIVND (reference sequence). The CDR3 here is CASNGAHTDQPQHF. The CDR3 DNA reads TGTGCCAGTAACGGGGCGCATACGGATCAGCCCCAGCATTTT.

The chain uses TRBV11-2 and TRBJ2-3; either TRBD1 or TRBD2 may fit D (5 bases each). The germline V gene encodes CDR1 SGHAT and CDR2 FQNNGV. This CDR3 is 12 amino acids long. The V gene lost 5 bases and the J gene lost 9 bases, with 12 bases spanning the gap. The DNA of the CDR3 is TGTGCCAGCAGCCCCGGGGCGGAGACGCAGTATTTT. Its protein is CASSPGAETQYF.

This chain connects TRBV5-1 to TRBJ2-4; 9 bases are shared with TRBD1. The CDR3 has 16 residues. Per the germline V gene, CDR1 is SGHRS and CDR2 is YFSETQ. Unmatched junction bases numbered 8, after V lost 1 base and J lost 6 bases. Written as DNA, the CDR3 is TGCGCCAGCAGCTTGTGGGGCCGGACAGGGGTAAACATTCAGTACTTC. Translating gives CASSLWGRTGVNIQYF.

The V and J genes are TRBV6-1 and TRBJ2-1, with 12 nucleotides matching TRBD2. The J segment lost 6 bases and the V segment lost 5 bases, leaving 5 bases of the junction unmatched. This CDR3 is 15 amino acids long. Germline values: CDR1 MNHNS, CDR2 SASEGT. The CDR3 protein is CASSTTSGGSNEQFF. CDR3 nucleotides: TGTGCCAGCAGTACGACTAGCGGGGGCTCCAATGAGCAGTTCTTC.

The chain links TRBV5-1 to TRBJ1-5; D not certain. Per germline, CDR1 SGHRS and CDR2 YFSETQ. V lost 0 bases and J 7 bases, leaving 14 bases between the germline ends. CDR3 size: 15 residues. Here the CDR3 DNA reads TGCGCCAGCAGCTTGGCACCTCTGCCCGGGCAGCCCCAGCATTTT. This encodes CASSLAPLPGQPQHF. Variable domain in full (rest from reference TRBV5-1 and TRBJ1-5): KAGVTQTPRYLIKTRGQQVTLSCSPISGHRSVSWYQQTPGQGLQFLFEYFSETQRNKGNFPGRFSGRQFSNSRSEMNVSTLELGDSALYLCASSLAPLPGQPQHFGDGTRLSIL.

This chain uses TRBV6-6 with TRBJ1-2; 8 positions agree with TRBD1. This CDR3 comprises 16 residues. J gave up 8 bases and V 2 bases, and 13 bases lay outside the gene matches. CDR1 and CDR2 (germline): MNHNY, SVGAGI (reference sequence). The CDR3 here is CASSYGWDRFDVGYTF. The CDR3 DNA sequence: TGTGCCAGCAGTTACGGGTGGGACAGGTTTGACGTAGGCTACACCTTC.

This clone was seen at least ten times. This chain connects TRBV7-9 to TRBJ2-1; 14 nucleotides align to TRBD2. After removal of 5 bases from V and 6 bases from J, the junction contained 3 bases not matched to a gene. Germline V gene sequence: CDR1 SEHNR, CDR2 FQNEAQ (reference sequence). The CDR3 has 15 residues. In DNA, the CDR3 is TGTGCCAGCAGCCCAGGGACTAGCGGGAGCAATGAGCAGTTCTTC. It codes for CASSPGTSGSNEQFF.

This chain connects TRBV27 to TRBJ1-5, with a weak D call TRBD1 (6 bases). Trimming took 4 bases from V and 5 from J, leaving 15 bases between them. This CDR3 comprises 15 residues. Per germline, CDR1 MNHEY and CDR2 SMNVEV (reference sequence). In DNA, the CDR3 is TGTGCCAGCAGTTGGGGAGGGGGATTTTATCAGCCCCAGCATTTT. This gives the protein CASSWGGGFYQPQHF.

This CDR3 reads CASSFTSNEQFF. CDR3 DNA sequence: TGTGCCAGCAGCTTCACTTCAAATGAGCAGTTCTTC. The J gene is TRBJ2-1, the V gene TRBV7-2; no reliable D call. In germline, CDR1 is SGHTA, CDR2 FQGNSA. Trimming shortened V by 3 bases and J by 7 bases, and 7 bases separated the two germline ends. CDR3 length equals 12 residues.

The chain is built from TRBV5-1 and TRBJ2-2, with D hard to call. This CDR3 is built from 15 residues. V lost 0 bases to trimming and J lost 0 bases, with 6 bases between them. The germline V gene encodes CDR1 SGHRS and CDR2 YFSETQ. The CDR3 DNA reads TGCGCCAGCAGCTTGGGACATTCGAACACCGGGGAGCTGTTTTTT. It yields the protein CASSLGHSNTGELFF.